This TCR beta chain was documented in a study of cytomegalovirus exposure and HLA in healthy donors listed by TCRdb under 2017. Looking at the study overall: In an earlier analysis of under 750 of the donors, under 300 Gb of sequence data and just under 120 million unique TCR beta sequences from about 179 million T cells were reported. Rather than using new phenotypic data, the later analysis identified candidate immune exposures from TCR beta sequences and from how often those sequences occurred across donors. Across about 380 genotyped donors of the cohort, an average of about 250,000 unique TCR beta nucleotide sequences per donor were sequenced, and roughly 18% of those sequences were non-productive. All discovery cohort repertoires had been generated on a single sequencing platform. In a later analysis, previously published TCR beta repertoires from about 640 donors were re-analyzed and high-resolution HLA genotyping was added so that TCR occurrence patterns could be studied. A handful of DR-DQ haplotypes were treated as single units for association and clustering because of strong linkage in the cohort. Typing coverage varied by locus: roughly 629-640 donors for A, B, C, DRB1 and DQB1; approximately 500 for DQA1; about 590 for DPA1; 450 to 480 for DPB1. The study aimed to test whether cataloging public T cell receptors could reveal signatures of past pathogen exposure. Of the roughly 430 genotyped donors, approximately 83% fell in the genetic ancestry cluster associated with self-reported Caucasian donors. An early release that covered about 600 HLA-typed donors contained about 290 gigabases of sequencing data and roughly 84 million unique TCR sequences. A later genetic analysis used genome-wide SNP genotypes for about three fifths of the roughly 700 donors, treating that subset as a discovery cohort. In an earlier analysis of 587 of the donors, high-throughput TCR beta sequencing was used to judge whether each TCR beta V gene segment behaved as functional or pseudogenic. The T cell repertoires of 666 subjects were profiled by immunosequencing and related to cytomegalovirus serostatus. HLA typing included class I and class II loci at four-digit resolution. The study combined high-throughput TCR immunosequencing, statistical association of individual TCRs with disease status, and machine learning to predict cytomegalovirus infection status. Donor age, sex, ethnicity and CMV serostatus were collected together with the repertoire data. A separate validation cohort of roughly 130 different subjects was used in addition to the approximately 610-subject first cohort. What the authors observed across the whole study: Linkage disequilibrium might explain the correlated functional status among segregating V segments, but an unknown experimental factor could not be excluded. Most CMV-associated TCR beta chains appeared to be HLA-restricted in a later analysis, and the HLA associations seemed to be driven largely by CMV exposure. Cytomegalovirus status was reported to be diagnosed by the classifier with high specificity and sensitivity in both the original and validation cohorts. A cluster of highly shared sequence variants was judged likely to represent a technical artifact of the sequencing pipeline. The cohort was sequenced for TCR beta chains only, and without alpha or paired-chain data the features that could be detected were limited. For the cohort, immune exposure information was limited to CMV serostatus. The 87-base-pair reads could not distinguish some IMGT-functional V segments, including TRBV6-2 and TRBV6-3, so those segments were excluded. While some public TCRs were present in many individuals, most TCR sequences turned up only very rarely across donors. In an earlier analysis of more than 500 of the donors, most TCR beta V segments appeared in productive rearrangements about 87% or about 30% of the time, broadly matching IMGT annotations. In a later genetic analysis, fewer N-insertions in productive TCRs were reported among donors in an Asian-associated ancestry cluster than the roughly 700-donor mean. V-gene and J-gene trimming of TCR beta chains was associated with a missense DCLRE1C variant in a later genetic analysis, and the association was replicated in an independent cohort. Because counts were too low, about 18 rarely observed V segments, including chromosome 9 orphons, were left out of the earlier analysis of about 620 of the donors. When HLA alleles, especially DR and DQ, strongly co-occurred, TCR associations were difficult to assign to individual alleles. The study gave a list of under 200 TCR beta chains associated with cytomegalovirus. In a later analysis, the rate of TCR association differed among HLA loci, with DRB1 alleles having the most associated TCRs and HLA-C alleles having the fewest. A further reported finding was that TCR beta sequences accurately predicted the HLA-A and HLA-B alleles for most subjects in the first cohort. A few of the identified cytomegalovirus-associated TCR beta chains were confirmed in vitro to be specific for cytomegalovirus antigens. Several of the top co-occurrence clusters appeared to be linked to parvovirus B19, influenza, CMV and Epstein-Barr virus, according to a later analysis. At a false discovery rate of 0.05, a later analysis linked some 17,000 TCR beta sequences to specific HLA alleles. A later analysis found that HLA-associated TCR beta chains were more clonally expanded and had lower generation probabilities than equally common non-associated chains. Roughly uniform sequencing depth across donors was assumed in presence/absence analyses, although this assumption may not hold. According to the authors, the approach could potentially be generalized to other disease states and immunological phenotypes. Because HLA typing was unavailable for some donors at each locus, only the typed subset was used in association tests.

As concerns this clone: The target of this receptor is not known. Base-call qualities are not available, and no considerably larger clone is one nucleotide away.

V was cut back by 2 bases and J by 0 bases, leaving a gap of 7 bases between them. The CDR3 has 14 amino acids, counting the end cysteine and phenylalanine. The DNA shown is the 42-base CDR3, in frame from base 1. The germline V gene gives CDR1 as SGHVS and CDR2 as FNYEAQ. The cohort consisted of 666 healthy bone marrow donors. At the time of sampling, all cohort members were nominally healthy, though unrecorded immune exposures were likely present. The donor was CMV seronegative and belonged to the group of roughly 330 seronegative cohort members. Each donor provided a peripheral blood sample, and peripheral blood mononuclear cells were used for TCR beta sequencing. The Qiagen DNeasy Blood Extraction Kit was used to extract genomic DNA from the blood cell samples. Receptor libraries were prepared by the immunoSEQ multiplex PCR assay. The multiplex PCR relied on a mix of 60 forward primers for TCR Vbeta segments and 13 reverse primers for TCR Jbeta segments. A multiplex PCR assay on genomic DNA amplified the CDR3 region of rearranged TCR beta genes. The Illumina HiSeq System was used to sequence the amplified TCR beta libraries as 87-base-pair reads. Processing in the source paper ran as follows. In a later analysis, 77 million or so unique TCR beta chains were counted across the roughly 670 repertoires, and roughly 11 million of these chains were shared by at least two donors. Raw reads were error-corrected and collapsed into unique sequences with a nearest-neighbor algorithm that merged closely related sequences to remove PCR and sequencing errors. CDR3 sequences were aligned to IMGT reference sequences to assign V, D and J gene segments. Each retained sequence needed at least a six-nucleotide match to both a V gene segment and a J gene segment. Rearrangements were classified as productive when the CDR3 lacked stop codons and remained in frame with V and J, and all other rearrangements were classified as non-productive. Following IMGT convention, CDR3 was defined as the stretch from the second conserved V-encoded cysteine to the conserved J-encoded phenylalanine. In an earlier analysis of 587 of the donors, sequences lacking an unambiguous match to a single V gene segment were excluded. In an earlier analysis of roughly 600 of the donors, a V segment was called functional when productive rearrangements were above 56.7%, and segregating when the standard deviation between donors exceeded 5%. A statistical classification framework was developed to diagnose cytomegalovirus status using the catalog of TCR beta chain sequences. In a later analysis, TCR nucleotide sequences were compared against IMGT/GENE-DB human TR gene sequences so that V and J genes could be assigned. The TCRdist pipeline was used in a later analysis to assign CDR3 sequences and most-parsimonious VDJ recombination scenarios. In a later analysis, each TCR beta chain was defined by its CDR3 amino acid sequence together with its V-gene family, and reads without a unique V-gene family were excluded. As a way to deal with suspected cross-contamination and a sequencing artifact, a later analysis dropped hundreds of nucleotide sequences that were highly shared and had low generation probability. In a later analysis, a clonal expansion index was calculated for each public chain from normalized within-repertoire ranks of inferred template counts. A later analysis computed generation probabilities with a VDJ recombination model fitted to out-of-frame rearrangements, and checked the results against IGoR. A later analysis scored TCR-TCR, TCR-HLA and TCR-CMV co-occurrence with hypergeometric tests, applying a repertoire-size bias correction to TCR pairs. In a later analysis, false discovery rates were estimated by permuting HLA or CMV assignments 20 times. In a later analysis, co-occurring TCRs were grouped using DBSCAN, and TCRdist sequence similarity was added for clustering within HLA-allele-positive subsets. Repertoires with fewer than 30,000 or more than 120,000 public chains, plus five repertoires with anomalous nucleotide sharing, were excluded from co-occurrence clustering. TCRdb re-hosts the immuneACCESS table, in-frame sequences only. Its copies lack some clones; in the studies checked, an unresolved V gene accounts for under half of them, and the cause for the rest is not known. The V and J calls and clone size are taken from that table; D and trimming were inferred from the DNA. The sample includes 200,000 to 250,000 clones, with approximately 78% observed a single time. About 3% of the sample is in the top ten clones.

This receptor was obtained from a woman aged 40 to 55 in good health and CMV-seronegative. Sequenced sample: PBMCs. The chain is assembled from TRBV7-6 and TRBJ1-1; the D gene cannot be resolved reliably. The encoded CDR3 is CASSLQVLNTEAFF. The nucleotide sequence reads as follows: TGTGCCAGCAGCTTACAGGTGCTGAACACTGAAGCTTTCTTT. The CDR3 plus the reference TRBV7-6 and TRBJ1-1 genes for the other parts give the full variable domain: GAGVSQSPRYKVTKRGQDVALRCDPISGHVSLYWYRQALGQGPEFLTYFNYEAQQDKSGLPNDRFSAERPEGSISTLTIQRTEQRDSAMYRCASSLQVLNTEAFFGQGTRLTVV.